This passage covers 10 T cell receptor beta chains from one sample sequenced in a study of beta chain features in type 1 diabetes (dated by TCRdb to between 2017 and 2018). Library creation used the immunoSEQ multiplex PCR assay. The entire amount of isolated RNA was reverse transcribed using the High Capacity cDNA Reverse Transcription Kit, so the sequenced TCRB transcripts were expressed ones. In its TCRdb copy, this immuneACCESS table keeps in-frame sequences only and misses some clones. Where compared with another copy, unresolved V genes explain less than half of these, and the others have no known cause. A total of about 350,000 clones appear in this sample, about 18% of them only once. 0.044% of the sample is held by the ten biggest clonotypes. The source material was naive CD4+ T cells from blood. Explained via the paper, the cell subset or site label denotes: true naive CD4+ T cells. These receptor sequences come from a woman in her late teens or twenties in good health.

For this clone: Other DNA sequences in the sample encode the same CDR3. The chain couples TRBV18 to TRBJ2-3, with D possibly TRBD2 on 5 matching bases. Germline V gives CDR1 KGHSH, CDR2 LQKENI. The V gene lost 2 bases and the J gene lost 3 bases, with 9 bases spanning the gap. The CDR3 covers 14 residues. CDR3 bases: TGTGCCAGCTCACCAGGTGGGAGTACAGATACGCAGTATTTT. Translating it yields CASSPGGSTDTQYF.

This clone was seen a few times. The rearrangement uses TRBV7-9 and TRBJ2-1; perhaps TRBD2 as D (6 bases). From germline, CDR1 is SEHNR and CDR2 FQNEAQ (reference sequence). V lost 1 base and J 6 bases, leaving 10 bases between the germline ends. CDR3 length equals 14 residues. The CDR3 region has the DNA TGTGCCAGCAGCTTAGAAGGGACTGCCAATGAGCAGTTCTTC. Residues: CASSLEGTANEQFF.

The rearrangement joins TRBV18 to TRBJ2-7, with no clear D. V dropped 0 bases and J dropped 3 bases, with 9 bases sitting between them. Germline values: CDR1 KGHSH, CDR2 LQKENI. The CDR3 has 14 amino acids. This chain's CDR3 is CASSPPAGFYEQYF. The CDR3 DNA sequence: TGTGCCAGCTCACCACCTGCCGGGTTCTACGAGCAGTACTTC.

This clone appeared a few times. The rearrangement links TRBV7-9 to TRBJ1-1; D gene ambiguous. CDR3 length equals 17 residues. The germline gives CDR1 SEHNR, CDR2 FQNEAQ (reference sequence). The V and J ends lost 0 bases and 5 bases respectively, with 19 bases between them. The CDR3 region is CASSLAGGLSRETEAFF. CDR3 sequence (DNA): TGTGCCAGCAGCTTAGCGGGAGGCTTGTCGAGGGAAACTGAAGCTTTCTTT.

The J gene is TRBJ1-2, the V gene TRBV28; 9 bases match TRBD1. The CDR3 totals 15 residues. With 3 bases clipped from V and 2 bases from J, the junction kept 4 bases outside the gene matches. Germline-derived CDR1 and CDR2 are MDHEN and SYDVKM. CDR3 nucleotides: TGTGCCAGCAGTTTGGCCGGGACAGGGAACTATGGCTACACCTTC. Protein: CASSLAGTGNYGYTF.

This clone showed up just a few times. The chain combines TRBV18 with TRBJ2-4; 7 nucleotides line up with TRBD1. The CDR3 covers 14 residues. J gave up 5 bases and V 6 bases, and 7 bases lay outside the gene matches. The V gene's germline CDR1 is KGHSH and CDR2 LQKENI. In nucleotides, the CDR3 is TGTGCCAGCTCCCAAGACAGGGCTGAAAACATTCAGTACTTC. Residues: CASSQDRAENIQYF.

This clone has a handful of counts. V usage is TRBV18 and J usage is TRBJ1-5; no definite D call. Per germline, CDR1 KGHSH and CDR2 LQKENI. Trimming pared 3 bases from V and 7 bases from J, leaving 7 bases between. This CDR3 spans 12 amino acids. The chain's CDR3 is CASSPGEQPQHF. The CDR3 DNA follows: TGTGCCAGCTCACCCGGAGAACAGCCCCAGCATTTT.

This clone was seen only a few times. The V and J genes are TRBV5-1 and TRBJ2-3; TRBD2 might be the D (5 bases). The CDR3 extends over 14 amino acids. The germline V gene has CDR1 SGHRS and CDR2 YFSETQ. Trimming left V 0 bases short and J 6 bases short, with 11 bases between. CDR3 sequence reads: CASSLATRVDTQYF. CDR3 sequence (DNA): TGCGCCAGCAGCTTGGCCACGAGGGTGGATACGCAGTATTTT.

The chain combines TRBV30 with TRBJ1-5; D may be TRBD1 (6 bases). This CDR3 has 12 residues. CDR1 and CDR2 (germline): GTSNPN, SVGIG (reference sequence). V shed 5 bases and J shed 4 bases, with 9 bases lying between them. The CDR3 region has the DNA TGTGCCTGGGCCAGGGGAAATCAGCCCCAGCATTTT. It translates to CAWARGNQPQHF.

This sequence joins TRBV5-1 and TRBJ2-5, with a tentative D call TRBD1 (5 bases). CDR1 and CDR2 from the germline V gene are SGHRS and YFSETQ. The CDR3 extends over 13 amino acids. Trimming took off 4 bases at V and 5 bases at J, with 12 bases between the two ends. CDR3 sequence reads: CASSAPKGETQYF. The CDR3 bases are TGCGCCAGCAGCGCGCCAAAGGGGGAGACCCAGTACTTC. Supplemented by reference TRBV5-1 and TRBJ2-5, the full variable domain reads KAGVTQTPRYLIKTRGQQVTLSCSPISGHRSVSWYQQTPGQGLQFLFEYFSETQRNKGNFPGRFSGRQFSNSRSEMNVSTLELGDSALYLCASSAPKGETQYFGPGTRLLVL.